This T cell receptor (beta chain) was sequenced in a study of beta chain features in type 1 diabetes. On the study more broadly: Healthy donors and patients showed comparable age, gender and cell yields. Study-wide results and caveats: Type 1 diabetes patients had fewer VDJ junction insertions and more deletions. The question left open here concerned HLA type influencing TCRB rearrangement. High-TCR-expressing cells could be over-represented by cDNA sequencing.

The sample holds a few counts of this clone. Its target is not known. Trimming stripped 5 bases from V and 2 bases from J, with 17 bases between. CDR3 length: 16 residues. Germline V gene data show CDR1 as SGHTA and CDR2 as FQGTGA. Sequencing targeted expressed TCRB transcripts, as all isolated RNA had been reverse transcribed. Measured with immunoSEQ multiplex PCR; TCRdb has only the in-frame clones, and not every one. The sample lists over 700,000 clones, 17% seen once, with 0.02% to 0.025% in the top ten. The sample comprised naive CD4+ T cells from blood. This chain links TRBV7-3 with TRBJ2-3; D gene unclear. The clonotype was recovered from a woman under 30 in good health. CDR3 protein: CASSPQGSSLTDTQYF. The CDR3 region has the DNA TGTGCCAGCAGCCCACAAGGCAGCAGTCTCACAGATACGCAGTATTTT.